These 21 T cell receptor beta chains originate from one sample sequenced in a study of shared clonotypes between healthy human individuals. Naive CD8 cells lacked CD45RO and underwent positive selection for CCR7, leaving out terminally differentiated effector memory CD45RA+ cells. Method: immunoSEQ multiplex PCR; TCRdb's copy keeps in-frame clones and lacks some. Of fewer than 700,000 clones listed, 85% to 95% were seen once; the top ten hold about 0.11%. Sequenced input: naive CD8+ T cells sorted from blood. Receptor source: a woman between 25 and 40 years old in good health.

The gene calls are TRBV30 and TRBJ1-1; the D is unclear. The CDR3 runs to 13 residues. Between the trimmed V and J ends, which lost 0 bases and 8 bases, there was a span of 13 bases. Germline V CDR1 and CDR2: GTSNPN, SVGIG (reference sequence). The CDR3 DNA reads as TGTGCCTGGAGTGTACTTACGGAGGGAGAAGCTTTCTTT. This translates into CAWSVLTEGEAFF.

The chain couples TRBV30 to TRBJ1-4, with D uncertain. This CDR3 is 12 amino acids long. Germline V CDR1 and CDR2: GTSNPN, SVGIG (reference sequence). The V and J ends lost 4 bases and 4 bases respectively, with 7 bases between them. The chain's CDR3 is CAWTADNEKLFF. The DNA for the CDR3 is TGTGCCTGGACGGCCGATAATGAAAAACTGTTTTTT. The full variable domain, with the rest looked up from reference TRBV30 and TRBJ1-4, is SQTIHQWPATLVQPVGSPLSLECTVEGTSNPNLYWYRQAAGRGLQLLFYSVGIGQISSEVPQNLSASRPQDRQFILSSKKLLLSDSGFYLCAWTADNEKLFFGSGTQLSVL.

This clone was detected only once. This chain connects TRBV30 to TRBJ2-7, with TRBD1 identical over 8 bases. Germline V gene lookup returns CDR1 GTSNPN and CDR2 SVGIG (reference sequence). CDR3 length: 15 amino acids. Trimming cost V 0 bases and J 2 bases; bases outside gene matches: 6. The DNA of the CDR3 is TGTGCCTGGAGTGTACTGGACAGGGACCCCTACGAGCAGTACTTC. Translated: CAWSVLDRDPYEQYF.

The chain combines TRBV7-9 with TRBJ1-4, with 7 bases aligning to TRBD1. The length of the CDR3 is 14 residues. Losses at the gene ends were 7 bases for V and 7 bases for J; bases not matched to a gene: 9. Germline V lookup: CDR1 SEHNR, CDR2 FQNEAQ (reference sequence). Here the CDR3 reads CASTYPGGAEKLFF. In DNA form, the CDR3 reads TGTGCCAGCACCTATCCAGGGGGGGCTGAAAAACTGTTTTTT.

CDR3 in DNA: TGTGCCAGCAGCGCACTAGCGGGAGAGGACAATGAGCAGTTCTTC. Amino acids: CASSALAGEDNEQFF. The chain uses TRBV7-9 and TRBJ2-1, with 11 bases that match TRBD2. The germline V gene has CDR1 SEHNR and CDR2 FQNEAQ (reference sequence). The CDR3 is 15 residues long. V shed 5 bases, J shed 5 bases, and the junction held 5 bases outside the gene matches.

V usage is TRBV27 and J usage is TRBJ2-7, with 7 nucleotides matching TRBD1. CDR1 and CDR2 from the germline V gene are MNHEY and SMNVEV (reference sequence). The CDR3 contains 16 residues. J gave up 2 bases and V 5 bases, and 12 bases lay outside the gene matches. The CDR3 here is CASSTLDRRSPYEQYF. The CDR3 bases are TGTGCCAGCAGTACGCTGGACAGGAGAAGTCCCTACGAGCAGTACTTC.

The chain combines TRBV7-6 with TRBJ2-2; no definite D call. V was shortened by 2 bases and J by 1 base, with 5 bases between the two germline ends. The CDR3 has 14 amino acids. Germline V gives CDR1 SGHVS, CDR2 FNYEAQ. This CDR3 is CASSLKVNTGELFF. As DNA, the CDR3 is TGTGCCAGCAGCTTAAAGGTGAACACCGGGGAGCTGTTTTTT.

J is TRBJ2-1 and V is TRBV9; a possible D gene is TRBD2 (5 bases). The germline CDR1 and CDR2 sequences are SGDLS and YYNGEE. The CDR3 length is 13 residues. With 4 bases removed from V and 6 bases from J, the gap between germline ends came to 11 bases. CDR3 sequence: CASSPGVGNEQFF. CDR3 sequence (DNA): TGTGCCAGCAGCCCCGGGGTTGGCAATGAGCAGTTCTTC.

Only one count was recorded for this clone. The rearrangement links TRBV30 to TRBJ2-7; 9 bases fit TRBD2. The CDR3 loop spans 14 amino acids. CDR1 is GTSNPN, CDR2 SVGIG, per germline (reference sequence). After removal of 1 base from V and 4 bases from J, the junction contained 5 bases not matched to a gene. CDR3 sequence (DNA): TGTGCCTGGAGTGGGACTAGCGCGCCTTACGAGCAGTACTTC. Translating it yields CAWSGTSAPYEQYF.

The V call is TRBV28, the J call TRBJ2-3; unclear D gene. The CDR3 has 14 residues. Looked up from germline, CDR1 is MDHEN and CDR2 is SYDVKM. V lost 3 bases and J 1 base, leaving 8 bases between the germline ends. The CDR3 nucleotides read TGTGCCAGCAGTTTCTCGGGCGGCACAGATACGCAGTATTTT. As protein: CASSFSGGTDTQYF. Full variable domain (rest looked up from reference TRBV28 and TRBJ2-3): DVKVTQSSRYLVKRTGEKVFLECVQDMDHENMFWYRQDPGLGLRLIYFSYDVKMKEKGDIPEGYSVSREKKERFSLILESASTNQTSMYLCASSFSGGTDTQYFGPGTRLTVL.

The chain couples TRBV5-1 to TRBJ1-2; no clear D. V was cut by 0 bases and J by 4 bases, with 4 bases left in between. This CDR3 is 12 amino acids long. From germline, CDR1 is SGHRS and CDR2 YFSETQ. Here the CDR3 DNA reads TGCGCCAGCAGCTTGGGGTCCTATGGCTACACCTTC. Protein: CASSLGSYGYTF.

The CDR3 nucleotides read TGTGCCAGCAGCGCCCCCCGGGCGCCTATCACAGATACGCAGTATTTT. It is translated as CASSAPRAPITDTQYF. The chain recombines TRBV7-2 with TRBJ2-3, with D uncertain. The CDR3 contains 16 residues. The germline V and J ends were trimmed by 5 bases and 2 bases, with 17 bases remaining between them. Germline assignment: CDR1 SGHTA and CDR2 FQGNSA.

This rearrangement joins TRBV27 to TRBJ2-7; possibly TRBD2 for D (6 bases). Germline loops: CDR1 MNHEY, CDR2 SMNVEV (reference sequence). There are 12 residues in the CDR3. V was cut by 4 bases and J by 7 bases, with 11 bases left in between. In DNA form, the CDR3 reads TGTGCCAGCAGTTCATCGCGGGAAGAGCAGTACTTC. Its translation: CASSSSREEQYF.

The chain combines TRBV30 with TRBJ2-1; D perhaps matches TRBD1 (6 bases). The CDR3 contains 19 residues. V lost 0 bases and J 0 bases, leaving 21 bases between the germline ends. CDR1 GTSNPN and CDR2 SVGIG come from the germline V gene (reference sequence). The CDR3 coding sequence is TGTGCCTGGAGTGTACTTGGAAGGAGGACAGTTAGCTCCTACAATGAGCAGTTCTTC. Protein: CAWSVLGRRTVSSYNEQFF.

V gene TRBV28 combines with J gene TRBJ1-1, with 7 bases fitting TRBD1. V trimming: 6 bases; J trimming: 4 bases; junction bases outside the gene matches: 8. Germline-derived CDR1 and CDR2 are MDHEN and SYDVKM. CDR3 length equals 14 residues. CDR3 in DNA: TGTGCCAGCAGAGCTGACAGGGTGGGCACTGAAGCTTTCTTT. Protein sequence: CASRADRVGTEAFF. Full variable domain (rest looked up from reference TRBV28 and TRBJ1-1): DVKVTQSSRYLVKRTGEKVFLECVQDMDHENMFWYRQDPGLGLRLIYFSYDVKMKEKGDIPEGYSVSREKKERFSLILESASTNQTSMYLCASRADRVGTEAFFGQGTRLTVV.

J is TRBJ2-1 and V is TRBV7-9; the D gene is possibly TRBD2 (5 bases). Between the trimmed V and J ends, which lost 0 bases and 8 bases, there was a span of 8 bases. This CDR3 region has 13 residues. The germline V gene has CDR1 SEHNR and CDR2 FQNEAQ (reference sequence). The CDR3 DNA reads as TGTGCCAGCAGCTTAGCTCGAGCGGATGAGCAGTTCTTC. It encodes CASSLARADEQFF.

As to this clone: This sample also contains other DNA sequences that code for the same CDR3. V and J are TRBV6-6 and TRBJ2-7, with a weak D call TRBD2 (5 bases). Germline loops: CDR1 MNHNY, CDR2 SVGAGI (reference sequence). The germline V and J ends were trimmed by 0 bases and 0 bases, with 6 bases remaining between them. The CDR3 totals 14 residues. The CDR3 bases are TGTGCCAGCAGTTACTCACGGGACTCCTACGAGCAGTACTTC. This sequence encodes CASSYSRDSYEQYF.

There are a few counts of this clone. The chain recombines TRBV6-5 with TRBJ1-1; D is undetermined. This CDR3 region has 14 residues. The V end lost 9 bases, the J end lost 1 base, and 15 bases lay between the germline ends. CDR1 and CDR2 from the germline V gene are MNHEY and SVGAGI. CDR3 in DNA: TGTGCCAGACGGCCCCGCTCGTCGAACACTGAAGCTTTCTTT. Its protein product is CARRPRSSNTEAFF.

The DNA of the CDR3 is TGCAGCGTTGACACTTACGAGGGGACCGGGGAGCTGTTTTTT. This gives the protein CSVDTYEGTGELFF. The chain employs TRBV29-1 and TRBJ2-2; either TRBD1 or TRBD2 may fit D (5 bases each). Trimming pared 3 bases from V and 5 bases from J, leaving 13 bases between. The CDR3 is made up of 14 amino acids. Germline loops: CDR1 SQVTM, CDR2 ANQGSEA.

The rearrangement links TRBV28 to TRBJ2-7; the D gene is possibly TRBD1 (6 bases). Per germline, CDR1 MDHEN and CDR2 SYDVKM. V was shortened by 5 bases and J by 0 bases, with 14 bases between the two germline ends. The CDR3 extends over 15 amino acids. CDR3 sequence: CASSPSPTGSYEQYF. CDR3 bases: TGTGCCAGCAGTCCCTCCCCGACAGGCTCCTACGAGCAGTACTTC.

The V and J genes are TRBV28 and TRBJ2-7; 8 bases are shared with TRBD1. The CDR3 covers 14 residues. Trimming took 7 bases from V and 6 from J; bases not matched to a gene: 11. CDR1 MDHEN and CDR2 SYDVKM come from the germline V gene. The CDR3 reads CASTPGQEVGEQYF. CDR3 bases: TGTGCCAGCACCCCGGGACAGGAGGTTGGCGAGCAGTACTTC.